The 14 T cell receptor beta chains below come from one sample, sequenced in a study of identical twins. TCRdb recomputed calls from the 5' RACE reads with MiXCR, one row per CDR3 protein. This table holds roughly 490,000 distinct CDR3 sequences, roughly an eighth found once. Another study also made use of these data, one on yellow fever vaccine responses in identical twins.

Input material: CD4+ T cells sorted from blood. The receptors were gathered from a woman aged 18-29 years in good health.

The chain couples TRBV10-3 to TRBJ1-5, with 8 positions matching TRBD1. The germline gives CDR1 ENHRY, CDR2 SYGVKD. CDR3 size: 13 residues. V lost 6 bases, J lost 7 bases, and 5 bases stayed unmatched. CDR3 sequence: CAIRDRQGQPQHF. The CDR3, as DNA: TGTGCCATCAGGGACCGACAGGGGCAGCCCCAGCATTTT.

The table lists this clonotype with a few counts. The V call is TRBV10-3, the J call TRBJ2-1; TRBD2 aligns across 11 bases. The germline gives CDR1 ENHRY, CDR2 SYGVKD. Trimming at V came to 0 bases and at J to 8 bases, leaving 6 bases not matched to a gene. The CDR3 is made up of 16 amino acids. The CDR3 bases are TGTGCCATCAGTGAGTCGATAGCGGGGGGGCAATATGAGCAGTTCTTC. Protein product: CAISESIAGGQYEQFF.

This clonotype has just a few counts. CDR3 sequence (DNA): TGTGCCAGCAGCCCGAAACTAGCGGGGACCCTCCTAGCCAAAAACATTCAGTACTTC. Amino acid sequence: CASSPKLAGTLLAKNIQYF. J is TRBJ2-4 and V is TRBV11-2; 10 nucleotides agree with TRBD2. In germline, CDR1 is SGHAT, CDR2 FQNNGV. V lost 5 bases, J lost 0 bases, and 13 bases stayed unmatched. This CDR3 is 19 amino acids long.

The chain joins TRBV6-6 to TRBJ2-4; no reliable D call. CDR3 size: 12 residues. The V end lost 7 bases, the J end lost 4 bases, and 8 bases lay between the germline ends. The germline V gene has CDR1 MNHNY and CDR2 SVGAGI (reference sequence). Here the CDR3 DNA reads TGTGCCAGCACCTCCCTAAAAAACATTCAGTACTTC. It encodes CASTSLKNIQYF.

This clonotype has just a few counts. The V and J genes are TRBV12-3 or TRBV12-4 and TRBJ1-2; D is ambiguous. The CDR3 loop spans 12 amino acids. The V and J ends lost 1 base and 8 bases respectively, with 8 bases between them. This CDR3 is CASSLEWNGYTF. The CDR3 DNA sequence: TGTGCCAGCAGTTTAGAGTGGAACGGCTACACCTTC.

The chain is built from TRBV27 and TRBJ2-7; D gene uncertain. Trimming left V 8 bases short and J 3 bases short, with 17 bases between. The CDR3 sequence is 14 residues long. The germline V gene has CDR1 MNHEY and CDR2 SMNVEV (reference sequence). CDR3 sequence (DNA): TGTGCCAGCGGCCGACCTCAGTCGGTCTACGAGCAGTACTTC. Translation gives CASGRPQSVYEQYF.

The V call is TRBV15, the J call TRBJ2-4; D remains ambiguous. The CDR3 is 13 residues long. V was pared by 0 bases and J by 3 bases, with 3 bases between. CDR1 and CDR2 (germline): LNHNV, YYDKDF (reference sequence). CDR3 amino acids: CATSRDVKNIQYF. The CDR3 DNA reads as TGTGCCACCAGCAGAGACGTCAAAAACATTCAGTACTTC.

This clonotype was recorded many times. The chain carries TRBV20-1 and TRBJ2-5, with 11 bases matching TRBD1. The V gene's germline CDR1 is DFQATT and CDR2 SNEGSKA (reference sequence). V was pared by 1 base and J by 4 bases, with 2 bases of the junction left unmatched. There are 14 residues in the CDR3. Here the CDR3 DNA reads TGCAGTGCTAGAGGGACAGGGGGCATAGAGACCCAGTACTTC. Its translation: CSARGTGGIETQYF.

The chain couples TRBV7-2 to TRBJ1-5, with TRBD1 as a possible D gene (6 bases). Germline V gene lookup returns CDR1 SGHTA and CDR2 FQGNSA. V gave up 1 base and J gave up 4 bases, with 11 bases separating them. This CDR3 contains 15 residues. This chain's CDR3 is CASSLGGAHNQPQHF. The CDR3 DNA reads TGTGCCAGCAGCTTAGGGGGGGCGCATAATCAGCCCCAGCATTTT.

This clonotype occurred a few times. The J gene is TRBJ2-7, the V gene TRBV12-3 or TRBV12-4, with D hard to call. The CDR3 sequence is 12 residues long. The ends were cut back, 1 base at V and 7 bases at J, with 8 bases in the middle. CDR3 loop: CASSLEGPEQYF. CDR3 nucleotide sequence: TGTGCCAGCAGTTTAGAGGGCCCGGAGCAGTACTTC.

This clonotype was seen more than once but under ten times. The chain recombines TRBV15 with TRBJ2-2, with a weak D call TRBD1 (6 bases). Germline V gene lookup returns CDR1 LNHNV and CDR2 YYDKDF (reference sequence). Trimming removed 6 bases at V and 1 base at J, with 9 bases between. The CDR3 totals 14 residues. The DNA of the CDR3 is TGTGCCACCAGGCAGGGGTTGAACACCGGGGAGCTGTTTTTT. Translation: CATRQGLNTGELFF. The full variable domain, in which reference TRBV15 and TRBJ2-2 provide the parts outside the CDR3, is DAMVIQNPRYQVTQFGKPVTLSCSQTLNHNVMYWYQQKSSQAPKLLFHYYDKDFNNEADTPDNFQSRRPNTSFCFLDIRSPGLGDTAMYLCATRQGLNTGELFFGEGSRLTVL.

There are a few counts of this clonotype. The CDR3, as DNA: TGTGCCAGCAGGCCAGCGGGAGGGGTTGAGAGTGAGCAGTTCTTC. Its translation is CASRPAGGVESEQFF. This chain connects TRBV27 to TRBJ2-1, with 10 bases that match TRBD2. The length of the CDR3 is 15 residues. The junction had 11 bases not matched to a gene; V was cut back by 6 bases and J by 9 bases. Germline values: CDR1 MNHEY, CDR2 SMNVEV (reference sequence).

This clonotype has only a few counts. The rearrangement links TRBV5-1 to TRBJ2-3; 8 bases align to TRBD2. With V trimmed by 2 bases and J by 0 bases, 5 bases remained unmatched. This CDR3 comprises 16 residues. Looked up from germline, CDR1 is SGHRS and CDR2 is YFSETQ. CDR3 DNA sequence: TGCGCCAGCAGCTTAGGAGCGGGAGACAGCACAGATACGCAGTATTTT. Translated: CASSLGAGDSTDTQYF.

In this sample, this clonotype turned up a few times. This chain links TRBV29-1 with TRBJ1-1; TRBD1 is a possible D gene (5 bases). The CDR3 spans 13 residues. V shed 4 bases and J shed 1 base, with 10 bases lying between them. Germline V CDR1 and CDR2: SQVTM, ANQGSEA. The CDR3 nucleotides are TGCAGCGTTGTAAGGGGCGCGAACACTGAAGCTTTCTTT. This gives the protein CSVVRGANTEAFF.